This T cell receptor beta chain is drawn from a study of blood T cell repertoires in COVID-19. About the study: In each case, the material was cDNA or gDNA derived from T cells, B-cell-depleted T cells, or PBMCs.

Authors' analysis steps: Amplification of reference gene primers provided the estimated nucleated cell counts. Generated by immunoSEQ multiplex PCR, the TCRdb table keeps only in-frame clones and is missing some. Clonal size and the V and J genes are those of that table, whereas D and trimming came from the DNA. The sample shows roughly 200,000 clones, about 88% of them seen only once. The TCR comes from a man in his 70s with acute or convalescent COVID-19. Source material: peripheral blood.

In nucleotides, the CDR3 is TGCAGCGTTGGGTCGGGCGGGAGGATGATCGACGAGCAGTACTTC. It yields the protein CSVGSGGRMIDEQYF. J is TRBJ2-7 and V is TRBV29-1; the match to TRBD2 covers 8 bases. This CDR3 comprises 15 residues. CDR1 is SQVTM and CDR2 is ANQGSEA in the germline V gene. The V gene end was trimmed by 4 bases and the J gene end by 5 bases; junction bases not matched to a gene: 13.